Each of the 25 T cell receptor beta chains below was sequenced from the same sample in a study of technical replicates of blood from several donors. TCRdb keeps only in-frame clones here, not all; method: immunoSEQ multiplex PCR. Of 90,000 to 100,000 clones listed, approximately 96% are singletons. Sequencing input: T cells isolated from PBMCs. The receptors here all came from a human donor in good health.

The chain carries TRBV10-3 and TRBJ2-3; 7 nucleotides agree with TRBD2. Germline CDR1 ENHRY, CDR2 SYGVKD. The CDR3 sequence is 14 residues long. The J segment lost 5 bases and the V segment lost 3 bases, leaving 5 bases of the junction unmatched. The CDR3: CAISERGVGDTQYF. CDR3 bases: TGTGCCATCAGTGAACGGGGGGTCGGAGATACGCAGTATTTT.

J is TRBJ2-2 and V is TRBV5-4; TRBD1 might be the D (5 bases). Germline V gene data show CDR1 as SGHNT and CDR2 as YYREEE (reference sequence). The germline V and J ends were trimmed by 4 bases and 4 bases, with 14 bases remaining between them. This CDR3 has 15 residues. In DNA form, the CDR3 reads TGTGCCAGCAGCCCGATACAGGATTCCACCGGGGAGCTGTTTTTT. Its translation is CASSPIQDSTGELFF.

This chain links TRBV5-1 with TRBJ2-5, with D perhaps matching TRBD2 (5 bases). V was shortened by 2 bases and J by 5 bases, with 13 bases between the two germline ends. CDR1 and CDR2 (germline): SGHRS, YFSETQ. This CDR3 contains 14 residues. In nucleotides, the CDR3 is TGCGCCAGCAGCTTTTTGGGGAGTTTGGAGACCCAGTACTTC. It encodes CASSFLGSLETQYF. Full variable domain (outside the CDR3, taken from reference TRBV5-1 and TRBJ2-5): KAGVTQTPRYLIKTRGQQVTLSCSPISGHRSVSWYQQTPGQGLQFLFEYFSETQRNKGNFPGRFSGRQFSNSRSEMNVSTLELGDSALYLCASSFLGSLETQYFGPGTRLLVL.

The chain joins TRBV6-6 to TRBJ1-2, with a possible D match to TRBD1 (5 bases). Trimming stripped 11 bases from V and 3 bases from J, with 19 bases between. The germline V gene has CDR1 MNHNY and CDR2 SVGAGI (reference sequence). The CDR3 length is 14 residues. DNA of the CDR3: TGTGCCGTTTGGGGCTCGGGCGGTCACTATGGCTACACCTTC. Translation: CAVWGSGGHYGYTF.

The chain links TRBV7-8 to TRBJ2-4; possibly TRBD1 for D (5 bases). This CDR3 spans 17 amino acids. The germline CDR1 and CDR2 sequences are SGHVS and FQNEAQ. With 0 bases removed from V and 0 bases from J, the gap between germline ends came to 12 bases. The CDR3 nucleotides are TGTGCCAGCAGCTTAGCCAGGGTTGGGTTAGCCAAAAACATTCAGTACTTC. Its translation is CASSLARVGLAKNIQYF.

This rearrangement joins TRBV6-5 to TRBJ1-2; D is uncertain. The germline CDR1 and CDR2 sequences are MNHEY and SVGAGI. The CDR3 covers 11 residues. Trimming cost V 7 bases and J 5 bases, with 8 bases left between them. DNA of the CDR3: TGTGCCAGCAAAACGGGGTATGGCTACACCTTC. Its protein product is CASKTGYGYTF.

The chain carries TRBV27 and TRBJ2-7; D might be TRBD2 (5 bases). V was clipped by 1 base and J by 0 bases, with 13 bases between them. The CDR3 contains 16 residues. Germline V gene data show CDR1 as MNHEY and CDR2 as SMNVEV (reference sequence). CDR3 sequence reads: CASSLFFGGSSYEQYF. CDR3 nucleotide sequence: TGTGCCAGCAGTTTATTCTTCGGTGGGAGCTCCTACGAGCAGTACTTC.

The CDR3 nucleotides are TGTGCCAGCAGCTTTGATGGGGTGGGGCAAAACATTCAGTACTTC. It encodes CASSFDGVGQNIQYF. The V call is TRBV7-9, the J call TRBJ2-4; a weak D match, TRBD1 (5 bases). The germline gives CDR1 SEHNR, CDR2 FQNEAQ (reference sequence). Trimming left V 3 bases short and J 5 bases short, with 14 bases between. The CDR3 consists of 15 residues. Supplemented by reference TRBV7-9 and TRBJ2-4, the full variable domain reads DTGVSQNPRHKITKRGQNVTFRCDPISEHNRLYWYRQTLGQGPEFLTYFQNEAQLEKSRLLSDRFSAERPKGSFSTLEIQRTEQGDSAMYLCASSFDGVGQNIQYFGAGTRLSVL.

The chain is built from TRBV27 and TRBJ2-3, with no clear D. Germline V gives CDR1 MNHEY, CDR2 SMNVEV (reference sequence). This CDR3 has 15 amino acids. V was clipped by 4 bases and J by 0 bases, with 11 bases between them. CDR3 nucleotide sequence: TGTGCCAGCAGTTCAAGAGGCATTAGCACAGATACGCAGTATTTT. This codes for CASSSRGISTDTQYF.

The rearrangement uses TRBV7-8 and TRBJ2-1; D remains unclear. Germline V CDR1 and CDR2: SGHVS, FQNEAQ. The CDR3 has 15 residues. The V end was cut by 0 bases, the J end by 6 bases, with 12 bases between. CDR3 region: CASSLAVSVRNEQFF. The CDR3 nucleotides are TGTGCCAGCAGCTTAGCGGTCTCGGTTCGCAATGAGCAGTTCTTC.

V usage is TRBV6-5 and J usage is TRBJ1-1, with D hard to call. CDR3 length: 15 amino acids. Germline V gene lookup returns CDR1 MNHEY and CDR2 SVGAGI. Trimming pared 8 bases from V and 0 bases from J, leaving 16 bases between. DNA for the CDR3: TGTGCCAGCCACGAGGGCTACTTAATGAACACTGAAGCTTTCTTT. Protein product: CASHEGYLMNTEAFF.

This clone was seen a single time. This chain connects TRBV19 to TRBJ1-2; weak D call: TRBD1 (6 bases). Germline V gene data show CDR1 as LNHDA and CDR2 as SQIVND (reference sequence). Trimming took 4 bases from V and 3 from J, leaving 12 bases between them. This CDR3 is 14 amino acids long. The CDR3 loop reads CASSTIQGYYGYTF. In nucleotides, the CDR3 is TGTGCCAGTAGTACGATACAGGGCTACTATGGCTACACCTTC.

Turning to this clone: Other DNA sequences in this sample translate to the same CDR3. The V gene is TRBV18, the J gene TRBJ2-3; 9 bases are shared with TRBD2. CDR1 and CDR2 from the germline V gene are KGHSH and LQKENI. J gave up 1 base and V 2 bases, and 1 base lay outside the gene matches. The CDR3 is made up of 15 amino acids. The CDR3 spells CASSPSSGGTDTQYF. CDR3 in DNA: TGTGCCAGCTCACCATCTAGCGGGGGCACAGATACGCAGTATTTT.

The chain employs TRBV7-2 and TRBJ2-5; 10 bases line up with TRBD1. This CDR3 is built from 16 residues. After removal of 4 bases from V and 4 bases from J, the junction contained 9 bases not matched to a gene. CDR1 SGHTA and CDR2 FQGNSA come from the germline V gene. CDR3 region: CASSSRGGQGRETQYF. CDR3 DNA: TGTGCCAGCAGCTCTAGGGGGGGACAGGGGAGAGAGACCCAGTACTTC.

The V gene is TRBV9, the J gene TRBJ2-3; 12 bases match TRBD2. The junction had 4 bases not matched to a gene; V was cut back by 4 bases and J by 1 base. This CDR3 is 16 amino acids long. CDR1 SGDLS and CDR2 YYNGEE come from the germline V gene. The CDR3: CASSLRLAGGTDTQYF. The CDR3 DNA reads as TGTGCCAGCAGCCTCCGACTAGCGGGGGGCACAGATACGCAGTATTTT.

The rearrangement uses TRBV2 and TRBJ2-1; the match to TRBD1 covers 7 bases. The germline CDR1 and CDR2 sequences are SNHLY and FYNNEI. The length of the CDR3 is 12 residues. J gave up 9 bases and V 5 bases, and 4 bases lay outside the gene matches. The CDR3 DNA follows: TGTGCCAGCAGTCAAACAGGGGTTGAGCAGTTCTTC. Translation: CASSQTGVEQFF.

J is TRBJ2-1 and V is TRBV5-8; D gene ambiguous. Germline CDR1 reads SGHTS; CDR2 reads YDEGEE. V dropped 0 bases and J dropped 1 base, with 8 bases sitting between them. The CDR3 runs to 15 residues. The CDR3: CASSLAGFSYNEQFF. The DNA for the CDR3 is TGTGCCAGCAGCTTGGCCGGGTTTTCCTACAATGAGCAGTTCTTC. Combining the CDR3 with reference TRBV5-8 and TRBJ2-1 gives the whole variable domain EAGVTQSPTHLIKTRGQQATLRCSPISGHTSVYWYQQALGLGLQFLLWYDEGEERNRGNFPPRFSGRQFPNYSSELNVNALELEDSALYLCASSLAGFSYNEQFFGPGTRLTVL.

In this sample, this clone turned up once. The J gene is TRBJ1-1, the V gene TRBV4-1; tentatively, D is TRBD1 (5 bases). The V gene lost 0 bases and the J gene lost 5 bases, with 13 bases spanning the gap. Germline V gene data show CDR1 as MGHRA and CDR2 as YSYEKL. This CDR3 comprises 15 residues. CDR3 DNA sequence: TGCGCCAGCAGCCAAGACGGCAGGGTGGATACTGAAGCTTTCTTT. This translates into CASSQDGRVDTEAFF.

The V gene is TRBV7-2, the J gene TRBJ1-1; tentative D call: TRBD1 (5 bases). The CDR3 is made up of 15 amino acids. The V end was cut by 2 bases, the J end by 1 base, with 11 bases between. Germline loops: CDR1 SGHTA, CDR2 FQGNSA. As DNA, the CDR3 is TGTGCCAGCAGCTTAAGGGGCAGAAGGAACACTGAAGCTTTCTTT. Its protein is CASSLRGRRNTEAFF.

This chain connects TRBV10-1 to TRBJ2-3; D might be TRBD2 (6 bases). The CDR3 has 15 residues. The germline V and J ends were trimmed by 4 bases and 2 bases, with 13 bases remaining between them. Germline V gene sequence: CDR1 WNHNN, CDR2 SYGVQD (reference sequence). CDR3 coding DNA: TGCGCCAGCAGTGCTCGACTAGATCACACAGATACGCAGTATTTT. Translated, it gives CASSARLDHTDTQYF.

With regard to this clone: Other DNA sequences within the sample encode an identical CDR3. The V gene is TRBV9, the J gene TRBJ1-2; TRBD1 aligns across 11 bases. Germline V gives CDR1 SGDLS, CDR2 YYNGEE. This CDR3 spans 15 amino acids. V shed 0 bases and J 3 bases; nucleotides not matched to a gene: 1. CDR3 in DNA: TGTGCCAGCAGCGTAGAGGGACAGGGGGACTATGGCTACACCTTC. This codes for CASSVEGQGDYGYTF.

The gene calls are TRBV29-1 and TRBJ2-3; maybe TRBD1 (6 bases). The V gene's germline CDR1 is SQVTM and CDR2 ANQGSEA. Trimming took off 3 bases at V and 2 bases at J, with 12 bases between the two ends. The CDR3 has 14 amino acids. CDR3 sequence reads: CSVESGGATDTQYF. In nucleotides, the CDR3 is TGCAGCGTTGAGTCTGGGGGCGCCACAGATACGCAGTATTTT.

This clone was counted once. V is TRBV9 and J is TRBJ1-3, with unresolved D. CDR3 length equals 15 residues. Trimming stripped 0 bases from V and 0 bases from J, with 7 bases between. CDR1 is SGDLS, CDR2 YYNGEE, per germline. The CDR3 sequence is CASSVGLNSGNTIYF. CDR3 in DNA: TGTGCCAGCAGCGTAGGACTGAACTCTGGAAACACCATATATTTT.

The chain combines TRBV27 with TRBJ1-5; tentatively, D is TRBD1 (6 bases). The CDR3 contains 18 residues. Germline V gene sequence: CDR1 MNHEY, CDR2 SMNVEV (reference sequence). V was shortened by 2 bases and J by 4 bases, with 21 bases between the two germline ends. CDR3 sequence reads: CASSLEYTTGLANQPQHF. The CDR3 nucleotides are TGTGCCAGCAGTTTAGAGTATACCACAGGGCTAGCAAATCAGCCCCAGCATTTT.

This rearrangement joins TRBV7-2 to TRBJ2-7, with a weak D call TRBD1 (6 bases). V was clipped by 6 bases and J by 6 bases, with 12 bases between them. Per germline, CDR1 SGHTA and CDR2 FQGNSA. The CDR3 loop spans 12 amino acids. The CDR3, as DNA: TGTGCCAGCAGTTATACAGGGTTCGAGCAGTACTTC. Its translation is CASSYTGFEQYF.